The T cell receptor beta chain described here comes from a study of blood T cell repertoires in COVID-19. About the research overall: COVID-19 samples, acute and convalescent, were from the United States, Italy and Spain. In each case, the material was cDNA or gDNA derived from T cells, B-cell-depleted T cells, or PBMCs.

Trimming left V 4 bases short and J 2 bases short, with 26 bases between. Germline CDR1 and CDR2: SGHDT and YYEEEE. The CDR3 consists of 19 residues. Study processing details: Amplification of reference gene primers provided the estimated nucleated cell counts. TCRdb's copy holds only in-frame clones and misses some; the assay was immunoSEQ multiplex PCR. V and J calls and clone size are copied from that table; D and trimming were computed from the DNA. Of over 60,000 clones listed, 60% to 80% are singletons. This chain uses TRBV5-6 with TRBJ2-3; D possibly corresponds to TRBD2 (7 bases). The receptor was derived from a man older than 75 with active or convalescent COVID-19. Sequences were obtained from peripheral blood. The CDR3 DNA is TGTGCCAGCAGCGCGCCAGCTAGGGGCGGGGGCGCGGCCACAGATACGCAGTATTTT. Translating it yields CASSAPARGGGAATDTQYF.